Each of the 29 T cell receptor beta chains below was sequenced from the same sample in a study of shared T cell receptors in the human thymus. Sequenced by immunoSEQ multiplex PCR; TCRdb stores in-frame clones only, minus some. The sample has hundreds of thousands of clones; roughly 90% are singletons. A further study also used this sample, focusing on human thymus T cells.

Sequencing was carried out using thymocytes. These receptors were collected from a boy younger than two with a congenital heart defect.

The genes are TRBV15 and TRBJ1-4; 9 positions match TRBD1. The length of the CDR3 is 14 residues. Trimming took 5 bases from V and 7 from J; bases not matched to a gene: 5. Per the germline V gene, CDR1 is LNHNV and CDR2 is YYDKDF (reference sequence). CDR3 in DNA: TGTGCCACCAGCGGGGACAGGGCGAGTGAAAAACTGTTTTTT. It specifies CATSGDRASEKLFF.

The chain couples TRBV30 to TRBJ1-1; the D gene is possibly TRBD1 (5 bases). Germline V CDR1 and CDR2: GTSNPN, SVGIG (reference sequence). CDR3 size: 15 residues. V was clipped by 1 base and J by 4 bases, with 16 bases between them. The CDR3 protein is CAWSGLGGLSTEAFF. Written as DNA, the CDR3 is TGTGCCTGGAGTGGCCTTGGGGGGTTAAGCACTGAAGCTTTCTTT. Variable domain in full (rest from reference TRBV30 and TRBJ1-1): SQTIHQWPATLVQPVGSPLSLECTVEGTSNPNLYWYRQAAGRGLQLLFYSVGIGQISSEVPQNLSASRPQDRQFILSSKKLLLSDSGFYLCAWSGLGGLSTEAFFGQGTRLTVV.

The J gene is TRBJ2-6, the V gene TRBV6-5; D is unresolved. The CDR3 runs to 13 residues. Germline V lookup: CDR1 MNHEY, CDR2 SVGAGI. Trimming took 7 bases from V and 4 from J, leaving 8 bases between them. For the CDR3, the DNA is TGTGCCAGCATGAGATCCGGGGCCAACGTCCTGACTTTC. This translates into CASMRSGANVLTF.

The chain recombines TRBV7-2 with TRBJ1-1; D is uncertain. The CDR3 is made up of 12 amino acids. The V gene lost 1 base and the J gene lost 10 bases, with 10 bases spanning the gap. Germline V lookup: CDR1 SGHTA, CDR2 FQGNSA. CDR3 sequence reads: CASSLECTRAFF. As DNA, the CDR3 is TGTGCCAGCAGCTTAGAGTGTACGAGAGCTTTCTTT. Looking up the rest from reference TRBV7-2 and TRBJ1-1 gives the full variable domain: GAGVSQSPSNKVTEKGKDVELRCDPISGHTALYWYRQSLGQGLEFLIYFQGNSAPDKSGLPSDRFSAERTGGSVSTLTIQRTQQEDSAVYLCASSLECTRAFFGQGTRLTVV.

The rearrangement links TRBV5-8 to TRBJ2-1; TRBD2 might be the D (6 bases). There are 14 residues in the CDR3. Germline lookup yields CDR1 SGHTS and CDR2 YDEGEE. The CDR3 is CAARGRLGGNEQFF. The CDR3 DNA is TGTGCAGCACGGGGTCGTCTTGGGGGGAATGAGCAGTTCTTC.

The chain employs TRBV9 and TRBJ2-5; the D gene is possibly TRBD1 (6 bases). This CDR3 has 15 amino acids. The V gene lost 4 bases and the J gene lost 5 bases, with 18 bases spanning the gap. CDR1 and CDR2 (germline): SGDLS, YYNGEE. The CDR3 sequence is CASSPRWTVGETQYF. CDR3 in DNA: TGTGCCAGCAGCCCCCGATGGACAGTAGGGGAGACCCAGTACTTC.

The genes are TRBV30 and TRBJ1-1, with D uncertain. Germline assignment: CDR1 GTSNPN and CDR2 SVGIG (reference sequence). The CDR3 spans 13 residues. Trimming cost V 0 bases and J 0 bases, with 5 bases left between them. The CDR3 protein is CAWSVYLNTEAFF. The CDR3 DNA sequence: TGTGCCTGGAGTGTATATTTGAACACTGAAGCTTTCTTT.

CDR3 amino acids: CASSHEGEPNEKLFF. In DNA, the CDR3 is TGTGCCAGCAGCCACGAAGGGGAACCTAATGAAAAACTGTTTTTT. The V call is TRBV5-4, the J call TRBJ1-4; maybe TRBD1 (5 bases). V was shortened by 4 bases and J by 3 bases, with 13 bases between the two germline ends. The CDR3 spans 15 residues. The V gene's germline CDR1 is SGHNT and CDR2 YYREEE (reference sequence).

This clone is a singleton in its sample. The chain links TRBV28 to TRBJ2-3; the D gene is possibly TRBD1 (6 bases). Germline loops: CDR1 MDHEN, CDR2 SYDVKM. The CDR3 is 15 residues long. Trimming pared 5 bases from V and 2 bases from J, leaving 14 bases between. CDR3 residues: CASSAMTGYTDTQYF. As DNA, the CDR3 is TGTGCCAGCAGTGCTATGACAGGATACACAGATACGCAGTATTTT.

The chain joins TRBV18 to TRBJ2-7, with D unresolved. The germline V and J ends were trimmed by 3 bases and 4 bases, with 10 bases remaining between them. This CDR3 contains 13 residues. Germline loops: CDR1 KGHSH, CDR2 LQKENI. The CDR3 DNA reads TGTGCCAGCTCACCTCGTGTGACATACGAGCAGTACTTC. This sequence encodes CASSPRVTYEQYF.

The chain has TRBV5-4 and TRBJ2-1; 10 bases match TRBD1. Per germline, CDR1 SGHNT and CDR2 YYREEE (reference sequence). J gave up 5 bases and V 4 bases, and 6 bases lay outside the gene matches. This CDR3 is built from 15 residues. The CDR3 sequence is CASSLGTGENNEQFF. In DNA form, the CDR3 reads TGTGCCAGCAGCCTCGGGACAGGGGAAAACAATGAGCAGTTCTTC.

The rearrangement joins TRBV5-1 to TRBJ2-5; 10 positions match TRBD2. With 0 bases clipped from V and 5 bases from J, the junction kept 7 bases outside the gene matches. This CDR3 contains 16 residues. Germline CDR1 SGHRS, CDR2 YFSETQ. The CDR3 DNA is TGCGCCAGCAGCTTGGTGCGGCTAGCGGGAGAGGAGACCCAGTACTTC. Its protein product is CASSLVRLAGEETQYF.

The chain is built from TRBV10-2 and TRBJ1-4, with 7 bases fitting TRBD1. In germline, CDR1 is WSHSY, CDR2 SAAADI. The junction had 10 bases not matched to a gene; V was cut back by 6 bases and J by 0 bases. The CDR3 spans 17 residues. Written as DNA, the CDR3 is TGCGCCAGCAGCGTCCGGGCCGACAGGGCAACTAATGAAAAACTGTTTTTT. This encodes CASSVRADRATNEKLFF.

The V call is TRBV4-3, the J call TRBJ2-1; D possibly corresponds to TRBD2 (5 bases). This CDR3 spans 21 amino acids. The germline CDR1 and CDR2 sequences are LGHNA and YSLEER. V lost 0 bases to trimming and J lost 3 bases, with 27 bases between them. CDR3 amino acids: CASSQDLEVAPYLVLYNEQFF. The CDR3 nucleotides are TGCGCCAGCAGCCAAGATCTGGAGGTAGCTCCCTACCTTGTGCTCTACAATGAGCAGTTCTTC.

The CDR3 coding sequence is TGCGCCAGCAGCCAATCCCCCTTCGATGAGCGGGGGAACACCGGGGAGCTGTTTTTT. It yields the protein CASSQSPFDERGNTGELFF. This chain joins TRBV4-1 and TRBJ2-2; the match to TRBD2 covers 7 bases. V was pared by 2 bases and J by 1 base, with 13 bases of the junction left unmatched. Germline loops: CDR1 MGHRA, CDR2 YSYEKL. The CDR3 sequence is 19 residues long.

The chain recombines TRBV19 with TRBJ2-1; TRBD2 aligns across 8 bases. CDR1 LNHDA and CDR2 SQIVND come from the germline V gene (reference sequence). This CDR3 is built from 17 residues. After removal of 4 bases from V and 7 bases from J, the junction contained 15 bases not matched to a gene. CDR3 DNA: TGTGCCAGTAGTACCGGAAAACTAGCGGTCCCTTGGAATGAGCAGTTCTTC. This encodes CASSTGKLAVPWNEQFF.

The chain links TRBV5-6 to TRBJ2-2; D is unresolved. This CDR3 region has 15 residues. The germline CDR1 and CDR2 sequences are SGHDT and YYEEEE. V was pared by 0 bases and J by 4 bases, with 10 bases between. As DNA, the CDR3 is TGTGCCAGCAGCTTGGGGGTAGCCTCCACCGGGGAGCTGTTTTTT. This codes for CASSLGVASTGELFF.

The CDR3 reads CSVPRLADRGPDTQYF. The DNA of the CDR3 is TGCAGCGTCCCCCGGCTAGCGGACCGAGGGCCAGATACGCAGTATTTT. J is TRBJ2-3 and V is TRBV29-1, with 7 bases aligning to TRBD2. V was clipped by 6 bases and J by 4 bases; unmatched bases: 16. The V gene's germline CDR1 is SQVTM and CDR2 ANQGSEA. The CDR3 sequence is 16 residues long.

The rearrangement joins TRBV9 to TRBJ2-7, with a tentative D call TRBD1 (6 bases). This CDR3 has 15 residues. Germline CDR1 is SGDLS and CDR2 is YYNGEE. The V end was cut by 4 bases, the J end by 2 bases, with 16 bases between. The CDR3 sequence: CASSPEGDHPYEQYF. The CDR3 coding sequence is TGTGCCAGCAGCCCCGAGGGGGACCACCCCTACGAGCAGTACTTC.

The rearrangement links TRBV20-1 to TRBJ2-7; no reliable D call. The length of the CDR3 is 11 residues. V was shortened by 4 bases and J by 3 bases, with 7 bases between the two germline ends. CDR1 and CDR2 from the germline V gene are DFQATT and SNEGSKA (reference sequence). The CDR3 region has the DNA TGCAGTGCTAACAAAGTCTACGAGCAGTACTTC. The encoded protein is CSANKVYEQYF.

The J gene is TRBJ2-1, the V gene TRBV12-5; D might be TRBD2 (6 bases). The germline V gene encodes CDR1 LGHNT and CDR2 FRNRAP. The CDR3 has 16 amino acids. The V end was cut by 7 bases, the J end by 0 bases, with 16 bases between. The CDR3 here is CASALEGSTSYNEQFF. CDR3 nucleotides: TGTGCTAGTGCCCTGGAGGGTTCTACCTCCTACAATGAGCAGTTCTTC.

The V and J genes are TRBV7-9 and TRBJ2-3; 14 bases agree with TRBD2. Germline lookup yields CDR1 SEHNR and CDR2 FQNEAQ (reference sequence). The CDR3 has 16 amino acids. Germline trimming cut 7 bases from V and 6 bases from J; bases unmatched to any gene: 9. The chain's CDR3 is CASNFGGLAGDDTQYF. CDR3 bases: TGTGCCAGCAATTTCGGGGGACTAGCGGGAGACGATACGCAGTATTTT.

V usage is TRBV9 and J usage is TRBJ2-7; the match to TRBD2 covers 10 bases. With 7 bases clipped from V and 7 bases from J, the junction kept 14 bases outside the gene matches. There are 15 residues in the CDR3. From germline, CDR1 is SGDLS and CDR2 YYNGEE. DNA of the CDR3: TGTGCCAGCGGGACTGGGCTAGCGGGAGCTCAGGAGCAGTACTTC. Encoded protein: CASGTGLAGAQEQYF.

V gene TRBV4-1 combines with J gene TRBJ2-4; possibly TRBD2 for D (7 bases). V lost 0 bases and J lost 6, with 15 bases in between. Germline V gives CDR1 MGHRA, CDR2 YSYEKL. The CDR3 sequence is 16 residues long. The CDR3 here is CASSQEEGGALNIQYF. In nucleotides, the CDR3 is TGCGCCAGCAGCCAAGAAGAGGGGGGGGCCCTAAACATTCAGTACTTC.

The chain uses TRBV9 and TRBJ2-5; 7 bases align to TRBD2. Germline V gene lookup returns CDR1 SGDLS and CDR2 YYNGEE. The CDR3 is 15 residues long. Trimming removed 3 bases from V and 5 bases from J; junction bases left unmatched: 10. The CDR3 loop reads CASSGRTRSRETQYF. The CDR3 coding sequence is TGTGCCAGCAGCGGAAGGACTAGGTCCCGGGAGACCCAGTACTTC.

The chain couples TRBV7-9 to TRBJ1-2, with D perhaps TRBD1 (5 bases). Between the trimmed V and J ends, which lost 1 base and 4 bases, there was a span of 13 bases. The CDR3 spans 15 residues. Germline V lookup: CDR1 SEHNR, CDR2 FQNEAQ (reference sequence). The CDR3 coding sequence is TGTGCCAGCAGCTTAGGCCCAGGGCTTGGCTATGGCTACACCTTC. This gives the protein CASSLGPGLGYGYTF.

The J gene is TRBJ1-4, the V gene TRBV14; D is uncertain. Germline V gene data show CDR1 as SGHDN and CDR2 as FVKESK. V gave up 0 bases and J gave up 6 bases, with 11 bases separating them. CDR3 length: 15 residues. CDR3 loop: CASSQEGGRDEKLFF. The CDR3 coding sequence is TGTGCCAGCAGCCAAGAAGGAGGGAGGGATGAAAAACTGTTTTTT. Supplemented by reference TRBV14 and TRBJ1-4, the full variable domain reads EAGVTQFPSHSVIEKGQTVTLRCDPISGHDNLYWYRRVMGKEIKFLLHFVKESKQDESGMPNNRFLAERTGGTYSTLKVQPAELEDSGVYFCASSQEGGRDEKLFFGSGTQLSVL.

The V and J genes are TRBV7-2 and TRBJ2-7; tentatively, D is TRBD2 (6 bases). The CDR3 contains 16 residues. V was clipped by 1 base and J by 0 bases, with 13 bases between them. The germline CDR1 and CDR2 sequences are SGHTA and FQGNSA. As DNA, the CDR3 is TGTGCCAGCAGCTTAGGCCCTAGCGAAAGCTCCTACGAGCAGTACTTC. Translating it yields CASSLGPSESSYEQYF.

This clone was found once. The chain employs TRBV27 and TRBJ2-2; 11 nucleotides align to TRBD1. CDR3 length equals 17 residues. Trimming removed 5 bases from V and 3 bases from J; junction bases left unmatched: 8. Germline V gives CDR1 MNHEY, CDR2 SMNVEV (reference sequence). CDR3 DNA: TGTGCCAGCAGTACCCGGACAGGGGGCGGTTACACCGGGGAGCTGTTTTTT. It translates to CASSTRTGGGYTGELFF.